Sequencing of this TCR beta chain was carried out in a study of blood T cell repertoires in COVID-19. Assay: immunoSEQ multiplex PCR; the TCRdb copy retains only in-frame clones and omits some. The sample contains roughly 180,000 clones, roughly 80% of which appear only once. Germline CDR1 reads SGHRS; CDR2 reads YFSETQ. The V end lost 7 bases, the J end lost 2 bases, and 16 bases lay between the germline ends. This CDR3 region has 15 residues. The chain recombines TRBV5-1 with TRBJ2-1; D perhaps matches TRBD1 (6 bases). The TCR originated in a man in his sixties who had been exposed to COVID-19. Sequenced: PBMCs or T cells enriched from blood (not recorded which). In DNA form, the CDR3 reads TGCGCCAGCTGCCGGACAGCTCAACCCTACAATGAGCAGTTCTTC. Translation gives CASCRTAQPYNEQFF. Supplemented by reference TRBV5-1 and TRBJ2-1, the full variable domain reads KAGVTQTPRYLIKTRGQQVTLSCSPISGHRSVSWYQQTPGQGLQFLFEYFSETQRNKGNFPGRFSGRQFSNSRSEMNVSTLELGDSALYLCASCRTAQPYNEQFFGPGTRLTVL.